The 20 T cell receptor beta chains below all came from one sample that was sequenced in a study of blood T cells in healthy people across ages. For the second PCR, which ran for roughly 6 to 11 cycles, a sample-barcoded 5' primer and a J-beta primer mix were used. TCRdb passed the 5' RACE reads through MiXCR, listing each CDR3 protein once. The sample contains some 1,800,000 distinct CDR3 sequences, more than 35% of which appear only once. Input material: blood. The receptor set was obtained from a human donor in good health.

This clonotype came up a few times. The rearrangement uses TRBV12-3 or TRBV12-4 and TRBJ2-7, with 7 bases fitting TRBD2. The length of the CDR3 is 15 residues. J was trimmed by 3 bases and V by 2 bases; bases with no gene match: 7. The CDR3 sequence is CASSLPLGDYYEQYF. The DNA for the CDR3 is TGTGCCAGCAGTTTACCGCTCGGGGACTACTACGAGCAGTACTTC.

The chain joins TRBV7-9 to TRBJ2-6, with TRBD1 identical over 7 bases. The CDR3 extends over 18 amino acids. Losses at the gene ends were 0 bases for V and 0 bases for J; bases not matched to a gene: 5. CDR1 SEHNR and CDR2 FQNEAQ come from the germline V gene (reference sequence). Written as DNA, the CDR3 is TGTGCCAGCAGCTTAGCAGTGGGACAGTTCTCTGGGGCCAACGTCCTGACTTTC. It yields the protein CASSLAVGQFSGANVLTF.

In the case of this clonotype: At one of its ends the junction is not consistent with the germline gene, which may arise from a read error. This chain links TRBV3-1 with TRBJ1-2; D not resolved. From germline, CDR1 is LGHDT and CDR2 YNNKEL (reference sequence). CDR3 length: 12 residues. CDR3 DNA: TGTACCAGCAGCCAAGAACGATATGGCTACACCTTC. Its translation is CTSSQERYGYTF.

V usage is TRBV29-1 and J usage is TRBJ1-1; D is undetermined. Germline CDR1 is SQVTM and CDR2 is ANQGSEA. V lost 7 bases and J lost 5, with 14 bases in between. The CDR3 contains 12 residues. This CDR3 reads CSAEVVRTEAFF. DNA of the CDR3: TGCAGCGCCGAAGTAGTAAGGACTGAAGCTTTCTTT.

The genes are TRBV20-1 and TRBJ2-5; 8 nucleotides agree with TRBD1. Germline lookup yields CDR1 DFQATT and CDR2 SNEGSKA (reference sequence). CDR3 length: 13 residues. V lost 3 bases and J lost 5; bases outside the gene matches: 5. The CDR3 bases are TGCAGTGCTAGGGAAGGACAGGGTGAGACCCAGTACTTC. Its translation is CSAREGQGETQYF.

This clonotype was seen a few times. The chain recombines TRBV29-1 with TRBJ2-1, with 10 bases lining up with TRBD1. There are 15 residues in the CDR3. V shed 2 bases, J shed 6 bases, and the junction held 7 bases outside the gene matches. Germline CDR1 and CDR2: SQVTM and ANQGSEA. The CDR3, as DNA: TGCAGCGTTGAAACCGGGACAGGGGAATTCAATGAGCAGTTCTTC. Amino acid sequence: CSVETGTGEFNEQFF.

Concerning this clonotype itself: The germline gene is not matched at one end of the junction; a read error may be the cause. J is TRBJ1-2 and V is TRBV27; TRBD1 agrees at 8 bases. The CDR3 covers 14 residues. The germline gives CDR1 MNHEY, CDR2 SMNVEV (reference sequence). CDR3 sequence reads: CASTDRGENYGYAF. The CDR3 nucleotides are TGTGCCAGCACCGACAGGGGAGAAAACTATGGCTACGCCTTC.

This clonotype was detected once. This sequence joins TRBV29-1 and TRBJ1-3, with 7 nucleotides matching TRBD1. CDR1 and CDR2 from the germline V gene are SQVTM and ANQGSEA. After removal of 3 bases from V and 3 bases from J, the junction contained 8 bases not matched to a gene. The CDR3 loop spans 15 amino acids. The CDR3 DNA follows: TGCAGCGTTGAGATCGGGACAGAGGGTGGAAACACCATATATTTT. This sequence encodes CSVEIGTEGGNTIYF. Full variable domain (rest looked up from reference TRBV29-1 and TRBJ1-3): SAVISQKPSRDICQRGTSLTIQCQVDSQVTMMFWYRQQPGQSLTLIATANQGSEATYESGFVIDKFPISRPNLTFSTLTVSNMSPEDSSIYLCSVEIGTEGGNTIYFGEGSWLTVV.

The chain joins TRBV5-4 to TRBJ2-4, with 10 nucleotides matching TRBD1. The J call could be wrong; TRBJ2-7 is a better fit for the DNA end. The CDR3 totals 15 residues. CDR1 and CDR2 (germline): SGHNT, YYREEE (reference sequence). CDR3 in amino acids: CASTSRDRGPYEQYF. In DNA, the CDR3 is TGTGCCAGCACTTCTCGGGACAGGGGACCCTACGAGCAGTACTTC.

This clonotype was counted only a few times. V gene TRBV7-9 combines with J gene TRBJ1-1, with D hard to call. From germline, CDR1 is SEHNR and CDR2 FQNEAQ (reference sequence). V was cut by 1 base and J by 0 bases, with 6 bases left in between. CDR3 length equals 14 residues. The CDR3 sequence: CASSLVPLNTEAFF. In DNA form, the CDR3 reads TGTGCCAGCAGCTTAGTCCCTTTGAACACTGAAGCTTTCTTT.

The V gene is TRBV7-6, the J gene TRBJ1-5; 9 positions match TRBD1. Trimming took 6 bases from V and 3 from J; bases not matched to a gene: 15. In germline, CDR1 is SGHVS, CDR2 FNYEAQ. CDR3 size: 18 residues. CDR3 in DNA: TGTGCCAGCAGTATGGACAGGGGTCCGTCAGGCTCCAATCAGCCCCAGCATTTT. This codes for CASSMDRGPSGSNQPQHF.

This chain links TRBV18 with TRBJ2-1; no clear D. V was cut by 6 bases and J by 6 bases, with 12 bases left in between. Germline V gene data show CDR1 as KGHSH and CDR2 as LQKENI. The CDR3 runs to 13 residues. CDR3 in amino acids: CASSPNQGNEQFF. In DNA form, the CDR3 reads TGTGCCAGCTCTCCAAATCAAGGCAATGAGCAGTTCTTC.

J is TRBJ2-3 and V is TRBV20-1; no clear D gene. Trimming shortened V by 5 bases and J by 8 bases, and 14 bases separated the two germline ends. The CDR3 runs 12 residues. The germline CDR1 and CDR2 sequences are DFQATT and SNEGSKA (reference sequence). CDR3 sequence (DNA): TGCAGTGCTCCGATCCGGGCAGCTACGCAGTATTTT. Its translation: CSAPIRAATQYF.

This clonotype turned up a few times. CDR3 sequence: CASSLFSKTDTQYF. In nucleotides, the CDR3 is TGTGCCAGCAGCTTGTTCTCTAAGACAGATACGCAGTATTTT. The chain has TRBV7-8 and TRBJ2-3; D is undetermined. The CDR3 consists of 14 residues. Trimming took off 3 bases at V and 3 bases at J, with 10 bases between the two ends. In germline, CDR1 is SGHVS, CDR2 FQNEAQ.

The chain joins TRBV20-1 to TRBJ1-2; 9 nucleotides align to TRBD1. Looked up from germline, CDR1 is DFQATT and CDR2 is SNEGSKA (reference sequence). This CDR3 contains 15 residues. V shed 0 bases and J 8 bases; nucleotides not matched to a gene: 10. CDR3 coding DNA: TGCAGTGCTAGAGAAGGAGGGACAGGGTTGGAAGGCTACACCTTC. It encodes CSAREGGTGLEGYTF.

The V and J genes are TRBV5-1 and TRBJ2-2; 9 bases line up with TRBD1. The V gene end was trimmed by 0 bases and the J gene end by 7 bases; junction bases not matched to a gene: 10. CDR1 and CDR2 from the germline V gene are SGHRS and YFSETQ. CDR3 length: 17 amino acids. CDR3 DNA sequence: TGCGCCAGCAGCTTGGATCCCGGGACAGGGCGGATCGGGGAGCTGTTTTTT. Residues: CASSLDPGTGRIGELFF.

This chain connects TRBV15 to TRBJ2-5, with 14 bases fitting TRBD2. J was trimmed by 4 bases and V by 0 bases; bases with no gene match: 4. Germline V gene sequence: CDR1 LNHNV, CDR2 YYDKDF (reference sequence). The CDR3 runs 17 residues. The CDR3 nucleotides read TGTGCCACCAGCAGAGAGACTAGCGGGGGGGCAAGAGAGACCCAGTACTTC. This gives the protein CATSRETSGGARETQYF.

This clonotype was seen just once. The chain recombines TRBV4-3 with TRBJ2-1; no clear D gene. Germline CDR1 is LGHNA and CDR2 is YSLEER. Trimming shortened V by 2 bases and J by 10 bases, and 24 bases separated the two germline ends. CDR3 length: 17 residues. The CDR3 nucleotides are TGCGCCAGCAGCCAATCTTCCCTCGCGAGAGGTGATGGGGAGCAGTTCTTC. Its protein is CASSQSSLARGDGEQFF.

The genes are TRBV7-9 and TRBJ2-5, with D hard to call. The CDR3 contains 14 residues. Germline V lookup: CDR1 SEHNR, CDR2 FQNEAQ (reference sequence). With 5 bases removed from V and 4 bases from J, the gap between germline ends came to 14 bases. The CDR3 bases are TGTGCCAGCAGCCCCTCTGGGTTAAGAGAGACCCAGTACTTC. Encoded protein: CASSPSGLRETQYF.

This chain links TRBV6-2 or TRBV6-3 with TRBJ2-5, with D possibly matching TRBD1 (5 bases). V was trimmed by 7 bases and J by 2 bases, leaving 14 bases between them. This CDR3 is built from 14 residues. Germline V gene lookup returns CDR1 MNHEY and CDR2 SVGEGT. CDR3 sequence (DNA): TGTGCCAGCAAAACCAGGGCGGAACAAGAGACCCAGTACTTC. It is translated as CASKTRAEQETQYF.